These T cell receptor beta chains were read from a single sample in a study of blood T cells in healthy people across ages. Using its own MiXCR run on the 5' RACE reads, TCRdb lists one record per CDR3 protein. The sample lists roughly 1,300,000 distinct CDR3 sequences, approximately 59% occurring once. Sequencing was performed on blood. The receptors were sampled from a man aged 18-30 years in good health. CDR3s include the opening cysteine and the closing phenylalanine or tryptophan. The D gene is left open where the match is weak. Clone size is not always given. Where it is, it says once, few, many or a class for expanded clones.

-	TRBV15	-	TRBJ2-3	TGTGCCACCAGCAGAGAGAAGGGGGTCTCAGATACGCAGTATTTT	CATSREKGVSDTQYF
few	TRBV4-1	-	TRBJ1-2	TGCGCCAGCAGCCAAGGGTATAGCTACACCTTC	CASSQGYSYTF
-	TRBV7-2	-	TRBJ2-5	TGTGCCAGCAGCTTCGGGGGATGGAAGGAGCAGTACTTC	CASSFGGWKEQYF
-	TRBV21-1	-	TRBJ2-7	TGTGCCAGCAGCTACTGGACAGGCTCGGACGAGCAGTACTTC	CASSYWTGSDEQYF
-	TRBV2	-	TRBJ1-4	TGTGCCAGCAGTCCCCTAACAACTAATGAAAAACTGTTTTTT	CASSPLTTNEKLFF
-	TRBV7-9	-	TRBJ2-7	TGTGCCAGCAGCCTTTGGGGCCACTACGAGCAGTACTTC	CASSLWGHYEQYF
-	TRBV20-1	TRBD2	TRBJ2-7	TGCAGTGCATGGACTAGCGGGAGTCCCTGCGAGCAGTACTTC	CSAWTSGSPCEQYF
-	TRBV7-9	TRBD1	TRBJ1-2	TGTGCCAGCAGCCCTTGGGTATCCGACAGGGAATACTTTGATGGCTACACCTTC	CASSPWVSDREYFDGYTF
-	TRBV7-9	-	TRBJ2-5	TGTGCCAGCAGCTTAGGAACAGGTGGGAGCCAAGAGACCCAGTACTTC	CASSLGTGGSQETQYF
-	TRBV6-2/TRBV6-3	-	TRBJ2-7	TGTGCCAGCAGTTACAACCCGACCCTGACAGGAGGGTACCGAGAGCAGTACTTC	CASSYNPTLTGGYREQYF
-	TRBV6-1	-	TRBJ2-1	TGTGCCAGCAGTGAGGGGGGAGCAGGTGAGCAGTTCTTC	CASSEGGAGEQFF
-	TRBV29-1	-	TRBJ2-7	TGCAGCGTTGAAGGACGCTCCTACGAGCAGTACTTC	CSVEGRSYEQYF
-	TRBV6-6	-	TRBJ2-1	TGTGCCAGCAGTTACTCCCTAGACAGAGGGAATGAGCAGTTCTTC	CASSYSLDRGNEQFF
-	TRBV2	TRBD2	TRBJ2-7	TGTGCCAGCAGTGCCCAGGCGGGACTAGCGGGAGACGAGCAGTACTTC	CASSAQAGLAGDEQYF
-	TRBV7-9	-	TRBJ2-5	TGTGCCAGCACACAGGGTGTTCAAGAGACCCAGTACTTC	CASTQGVQETQYF
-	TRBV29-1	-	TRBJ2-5	TGCAGCGTGCCAGGGCAGTCCAATGAGCTGTTCTTC	CSVPGQSNELFF
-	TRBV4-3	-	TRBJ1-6	TGCGCCAGCAGCCAGTCCCCCAGGGGCAGTAATTCACCCCTCCACTTT	CASSQSPRGSNSPLHF
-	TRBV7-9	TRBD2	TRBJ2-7	TGTGCCAGCAGCTTAGCCCCCCTGCTAGCGGGAGGCTACGAGCAGTACTTC	CASSLAPLLAGGYEQYF
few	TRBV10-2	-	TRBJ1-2	TGCGCCAGCAGTGAGACACGAAACTATGGCTACACCTTC	CASSETRNYGYTF
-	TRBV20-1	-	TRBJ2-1	TGCAGTGCTAGGGTCCGGAGCCCAGACCCTCTCCGGCAGTTCTTC	CSARVRSPDPLRQFF
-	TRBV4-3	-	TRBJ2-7	TGCGCCAGCAGCCAAGATCGACTAGGGGAGAGAGACTACGAGCAGTACTTC	CASSQDRLGERDYEQYF
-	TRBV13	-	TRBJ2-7	TGTGCCAGCAGCTTCCGACAGGATCTGTACGAGCAGTACTTC	CASSFRQDLYEQYF
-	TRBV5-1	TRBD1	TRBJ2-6	TGCGCCAGCAGCGTGGACAGGTCGACTGGGGCCAACGTCCTGACTTTC	CASSVDRSTGANVLTF
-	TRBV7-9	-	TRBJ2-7	TGTGCCAGCAGCCCAGGATGGGGCGACGAGCAGTACTTC	CASSPGWGDEQYF
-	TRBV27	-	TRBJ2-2	TGTGCCAGCGCTAGCCGCAACACCGGGGAGCTGTTTTTT	CASASRNTGELFF
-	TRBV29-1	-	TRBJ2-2	TGCAGCGCCCTGGAGGGGGGCACCGGGGAGCTGTTTTTT	CSALEGGTGELFF
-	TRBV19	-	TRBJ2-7	TGTGCCAGTAGTCAGCAGGGGTCAACCTACGAGCAGTACTTC	CASSQQGSTYEQYF
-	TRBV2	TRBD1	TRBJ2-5	TGTGCCAGCACAGCCCTTCCTGGGACAGGGGAAGAGACCCAGTACTTC	CASTALPGTGEETQYF
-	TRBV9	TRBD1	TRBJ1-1	TGTGCCAGCAGCGTAGCGGGGACAGGGGGCGTCGGGGACACTGAAGCTTTCTTT	CASSVAGTGGVGDTEAFF
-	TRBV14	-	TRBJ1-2	TGTGCCAGCAGCCAAGCCTTGAGTACGGGGAACTATGGCTACACCTTC	CASSQALSTGNYGYTF
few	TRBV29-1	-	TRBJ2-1	TGCAGCGTTCTGGCTGGACAGAAAATTACCTACAATGAGCAGTTCTTC	CSVLAGQKITYNEQFF
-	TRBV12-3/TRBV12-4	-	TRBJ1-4	TGTGCCAGCAGTCCAGACAACACAGGGAGGAGTGAAAAACTGTTTTTT	CASSPDNTGRSEKLFF
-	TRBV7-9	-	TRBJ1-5	TGTGCCAGCAGCCCCGGTATTAGCAATCAGCCCCGGCATTTT	CASSPGISNQPRHF
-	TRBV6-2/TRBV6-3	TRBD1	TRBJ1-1	TGTGCCAGCAGACTTAACCCCTCGAGGGACAGGGGCCCCTTGAACACTGAAGCTTTCTTT	CASRLNPSRDRGPLNTEAFF
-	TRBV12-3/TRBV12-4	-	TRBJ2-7	TGTGCCAGCAGTTTAGCAGCGACATATTACGAGCAGTACTTC	CASSLAATYYEQYF
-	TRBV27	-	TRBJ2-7	TGTGCCAGCAGTTTATCGGGGACTCTCAACTCCTACGAGCAGTACTTC	CASSLSGTLNSYEQYF
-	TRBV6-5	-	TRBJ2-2	TGTGCCAGCAGCAGCGGACGGACGGCCACCGGGGAGCTGTTTTTT	CASSSGRTATGELFF
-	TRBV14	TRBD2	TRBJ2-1	TGTGCCAGCAGCCAAGAAGTGGGCGGTCGAGTCGGGAGGTACAATGAGCAGTTCTTC	CASSQEVGGRVGRYNEQFF
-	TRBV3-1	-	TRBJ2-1	TGTGCCAGCAGCCAAGAGCAGACTACCCCATACAATGAGCAGTTCTTC	CASSQEQTTPYNEQFF
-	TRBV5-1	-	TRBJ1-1	TGCGCCAGCAGCTTGGCCGGACAGTACACTGAAGCTTTCTTT	CASSLAGQYTEAFF
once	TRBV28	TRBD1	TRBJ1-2	TGTGCCAGCAGGGGGGACAGGGGGGATGCTAACTATGGCTACACCTTC	CASRGDRGDANYGYTF
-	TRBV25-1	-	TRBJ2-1	TGTGCCAGCACCCCCTTAGACAGTAAAAGTATCAATGAGCAGTTCTTC	CASTPLDSKSINEQFF
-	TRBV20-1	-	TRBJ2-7	TGCAGTGCTCCAGGTGGGGCAGGGGTATCCTACGAGCAGTACTTC	CSAPGGAGVSYEQYF
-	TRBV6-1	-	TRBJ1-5	TGTGCCAGCAGTGAAAGCTATGGCGGACAGCCCCAGCATTTT	CASSESYGGQPQHF
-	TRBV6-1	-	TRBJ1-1	TGTGCCAGCAGCGGGGGGGCTATGAACACTGAAGCTTTCTTT	CASSGGAMNTEAFF
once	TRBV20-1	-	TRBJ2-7	TGCAGTGCTCTCCGGTCCTCCTACGAGCAGTACTTC	CSALRSSYEQYF
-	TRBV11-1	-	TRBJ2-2	TGTGCCAGCAGCTTTCTGCGGGGGAACACCGGGGAGCTGTTTTTT	CASSFLRGNTGELFF
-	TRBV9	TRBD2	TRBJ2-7	TGTGCCAGCAGTCAAAGCGGGGGGTCTACCTACGAGCAGTACTTC	CASSQSGGSTYEQYF
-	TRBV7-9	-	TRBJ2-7	TGTGCCAGCAGCAGACCGGACGGATACGAGCAGTACTTC	CASSRPDGYEQYF
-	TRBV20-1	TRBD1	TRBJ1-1	TGCAGTGCTATCCCGCCAGGGGGTTACACTGAAGCTTTCTTT	CSAIPPGGYTEAFF
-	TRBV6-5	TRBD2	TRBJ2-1	TGTGCCAGCCACCAGCGGGATTACAATGAGCAGTTCTTC	CASHQRDYNEQFF
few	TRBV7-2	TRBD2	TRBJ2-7	TGTGCCAGCAGCTTAGGGTTCACTGGGCGGGAGAGCTCCTACGAGCAGTACTTC	CASSLGFTGRESSYEQYF
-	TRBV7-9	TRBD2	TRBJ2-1	TGTGCCAGCAGCTTGGATACTAGCGGCGGCAATGAGCAGTTCTTC	CASSLDTSGGNEQFF
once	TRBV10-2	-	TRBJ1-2	TGCGCCAGCAGGGAGCAGGGAGGAGGCTACACCTTC	CASREQGGGYTF
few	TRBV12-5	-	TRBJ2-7	TGTGCTAGTGGTTTGGCTCGAGGGACATCGGACAGCTACGAGCAGTACTTC	CASGLARGTSDSYEQYF
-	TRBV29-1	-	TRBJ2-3	TGCAGCGTTGGTGGGTCCGGGGCACCCACGCAGGATACGCAGTATTTT	CSVGGSGAPTQDTQYF
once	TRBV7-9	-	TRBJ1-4	TGTGCCAGCAGCCCCAGGAGACCGAGCAGAGGATATAATGAAAAACTGTTTTTT	CASSPRRPSRGYNEKLFF
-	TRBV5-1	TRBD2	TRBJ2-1	TGCGCCAGCAGCTTGGGAGTAGCGGGAGGAAGCGATGAGCAGTTCTTC	CASSLGVAGGSDEQFF
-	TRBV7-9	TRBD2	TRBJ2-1	TGTGCCAGCAGCTTAGTGAGAGCGGGAGCTGGCAATGAGCAGTTCTTC	CASSLVRAGAGNEQFF